This T cell receptor (beta chain) was recovered during a study of cytotoxic CD8 clonotypes in ibrutinib-treated CLL. Study as a whole: Mean productive templates were around 240,000; mean productive rearrangements were around 93,000.

CDR1 is SGHVS, CDR2 FQNEAQ, per germline. The CDR3 spans 14 residues. The V end was cut by 1 base, the J end by 3 bases, with 10 bases between. TCRdb keeps only in-frame clones here, not all; method: immunoSEQ multiplex PCR. The sample holds roughly 300,000 clones; approximately 79% are singletons and the top ten take about 6%. Cryopreserved PBMCs provided roughly 2 micrograms of genomic DNA for the TCR beta libraries. V and J are TRBV7-8 and TRBJ2-7, with D tentatively TRBD2 (5 bases). Sequencing used PBMCs, obtained at disease progression, from a patient treated with ibrutinib. The source of this sequence is a human donor with chronic lymphocytic leukemia. The CDR3 region is CASSLVSGNYEQYF. In nucleotides, the CDR3 is TGTGCCAGCAGCTTAGTATCGGGGAACTACGAGCAGTACTTC. Supplemented by reference TRBV7-8 and TRBJ2-7, the full variable domain reads GAGVSQSPRYKVAKRGQDVALRCDPISGHVSLFWYQQALGQGPEFLTYFQNEAQLDKSGLPSDRFFAERPEGSVSTLKIQRTQQEDSAVYLCASSLVSGNYEQYFGPGTRLTVT.